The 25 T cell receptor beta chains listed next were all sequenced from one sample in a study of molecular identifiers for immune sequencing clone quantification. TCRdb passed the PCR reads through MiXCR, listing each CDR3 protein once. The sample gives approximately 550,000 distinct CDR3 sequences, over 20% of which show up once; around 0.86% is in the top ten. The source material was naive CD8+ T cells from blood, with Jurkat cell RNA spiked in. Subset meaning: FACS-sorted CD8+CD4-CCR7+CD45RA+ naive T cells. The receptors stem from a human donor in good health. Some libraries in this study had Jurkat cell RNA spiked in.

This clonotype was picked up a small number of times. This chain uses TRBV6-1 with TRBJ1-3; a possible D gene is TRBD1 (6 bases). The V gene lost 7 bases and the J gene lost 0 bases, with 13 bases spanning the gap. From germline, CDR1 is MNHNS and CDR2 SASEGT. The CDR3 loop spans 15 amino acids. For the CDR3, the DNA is TGTGCCAGCAAGACAGGACAGTACTCTGGAAACACCATATATTTT. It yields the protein CASKTGQYSGNTIYF.

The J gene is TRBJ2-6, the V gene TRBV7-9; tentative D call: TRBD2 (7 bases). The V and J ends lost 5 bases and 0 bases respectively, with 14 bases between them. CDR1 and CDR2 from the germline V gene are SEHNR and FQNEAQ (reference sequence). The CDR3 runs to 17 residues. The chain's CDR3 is CASSGGAGISGANVLTF. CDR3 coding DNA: TGTGCCAGCAGCGGGGGGGCGGGGATCTCTGGGGCCAACGTCCTGACTTTC.

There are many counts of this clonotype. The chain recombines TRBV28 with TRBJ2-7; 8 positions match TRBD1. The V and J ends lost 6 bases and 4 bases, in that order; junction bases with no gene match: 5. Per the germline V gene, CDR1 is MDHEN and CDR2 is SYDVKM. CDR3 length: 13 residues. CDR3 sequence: CASRPDREYEQYF. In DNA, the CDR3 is TGTGCCAGCAGACCGGACAGGGAGTACGAGCAGTACTTC.

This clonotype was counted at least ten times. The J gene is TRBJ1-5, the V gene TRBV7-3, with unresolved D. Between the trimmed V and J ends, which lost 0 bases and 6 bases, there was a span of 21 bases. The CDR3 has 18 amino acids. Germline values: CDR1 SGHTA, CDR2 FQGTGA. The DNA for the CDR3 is TGTGCCAGCAGCTTAACGTCGACCGAAGCTGTAATTTGTCAGCCCCAGCATTTT. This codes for CASSLTSTEAVICQPQHF.

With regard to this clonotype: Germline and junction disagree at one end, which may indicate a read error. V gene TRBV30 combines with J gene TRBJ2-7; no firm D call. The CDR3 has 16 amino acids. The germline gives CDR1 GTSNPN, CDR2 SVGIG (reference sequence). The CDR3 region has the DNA TGTACCTGGAGTGTACTGGAGACAACTACCGGGTACGAGCAGTACTTC. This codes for CTWSVLETTTGYEQYF.

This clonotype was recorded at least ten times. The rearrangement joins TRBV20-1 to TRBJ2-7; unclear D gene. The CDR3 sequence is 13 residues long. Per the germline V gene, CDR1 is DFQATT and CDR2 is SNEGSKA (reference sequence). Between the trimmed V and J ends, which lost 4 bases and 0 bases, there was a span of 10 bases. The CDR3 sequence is CSATPPSSYEQYF. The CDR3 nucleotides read TGCAGTGCTACCCCCCCTAGCTCCTACGAGCAGTACTTC.

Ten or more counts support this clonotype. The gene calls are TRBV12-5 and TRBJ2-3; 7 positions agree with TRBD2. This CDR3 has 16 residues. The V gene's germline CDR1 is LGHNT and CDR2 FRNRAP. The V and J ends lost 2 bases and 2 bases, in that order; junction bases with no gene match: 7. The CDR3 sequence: CASGLKERGYTDTQYF. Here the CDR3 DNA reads TGTGCTAGTGGTTTGAAGGAGCGGGGATACACAGATACGCAGTATTTT.

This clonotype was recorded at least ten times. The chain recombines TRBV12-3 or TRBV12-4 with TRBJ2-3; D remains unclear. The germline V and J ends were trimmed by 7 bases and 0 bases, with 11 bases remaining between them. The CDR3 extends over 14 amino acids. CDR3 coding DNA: TGTGCCAGCACCACCCCGGCTAGCACAGATACGCAGTATTTT. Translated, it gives CASTTPASTDTQYF.

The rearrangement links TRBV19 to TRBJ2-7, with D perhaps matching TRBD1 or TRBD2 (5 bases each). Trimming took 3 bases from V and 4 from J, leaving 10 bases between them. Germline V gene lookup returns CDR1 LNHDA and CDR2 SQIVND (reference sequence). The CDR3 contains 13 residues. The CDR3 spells CASSMVGRYEQYF. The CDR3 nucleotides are TGTGCCAGTAGTATGGTGGGACGATACGAGCAGTACTTC.

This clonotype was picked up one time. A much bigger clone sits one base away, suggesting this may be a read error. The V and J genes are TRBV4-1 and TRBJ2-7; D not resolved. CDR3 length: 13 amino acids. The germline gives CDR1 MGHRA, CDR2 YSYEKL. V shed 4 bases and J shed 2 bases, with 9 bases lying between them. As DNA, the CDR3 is TGCGCCAGCAGCCGAGACCAACCCTACGAGCAGTACTTC. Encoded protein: CASSRDQPYEQYF.

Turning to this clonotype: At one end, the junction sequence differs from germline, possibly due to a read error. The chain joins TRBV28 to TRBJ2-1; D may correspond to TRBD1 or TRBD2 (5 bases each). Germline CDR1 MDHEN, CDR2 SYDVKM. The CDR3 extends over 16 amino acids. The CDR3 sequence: CASREMGPNYYDEQFF. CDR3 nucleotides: TGTGCCAGCAGGGAAATGGGACCCAACTACTACGATGAGCAGTTCTTC.

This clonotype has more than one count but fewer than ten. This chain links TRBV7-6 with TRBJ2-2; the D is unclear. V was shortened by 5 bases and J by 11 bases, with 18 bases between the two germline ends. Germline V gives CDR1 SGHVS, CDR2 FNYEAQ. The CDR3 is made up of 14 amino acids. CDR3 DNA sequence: TGTGCCAGCAGCCCCCGGCAGGTGGGCGGAGAGCTGTTTTTT. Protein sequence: CASSPRQVGGELFF.

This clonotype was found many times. The CDR3 DNA sequence: TGCAGCGTCCTGGGACTAGCGGGAGATGTGGGCCTCACAGATACGCAGTATTTT. Its translation is CSVLGLAGDVGLTDTQYF. The chain joins TRBV29-1 to TRBJ2-3, with 14 bases aligning to TRBD2. There are 18 residues in the CDR3. CDR1 is SQVTM, CDR2 ANQGSEA, per germline. With 6 bases clipped from V and 2 bases from J, the junction kept 13 bases outside the gene matches.

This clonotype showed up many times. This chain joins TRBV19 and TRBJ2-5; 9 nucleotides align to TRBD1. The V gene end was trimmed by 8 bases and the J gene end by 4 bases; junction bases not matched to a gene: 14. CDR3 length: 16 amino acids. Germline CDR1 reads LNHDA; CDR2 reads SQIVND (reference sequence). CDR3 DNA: TGTGCCAGTCAACCTTCCCCTCAGACAGGGGGAGAGACCCAGTACTTC. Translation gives CASQPSPQTGGETQYF.

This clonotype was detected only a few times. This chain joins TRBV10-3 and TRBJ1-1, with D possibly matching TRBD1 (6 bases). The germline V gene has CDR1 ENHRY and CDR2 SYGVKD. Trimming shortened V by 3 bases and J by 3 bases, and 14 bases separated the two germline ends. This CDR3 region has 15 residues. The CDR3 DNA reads TGTGCCATCAGTGAAGTCGGGGGGCGCGACACTGAAGCTTTCTTT. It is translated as CAISEVGGRDTEAFF.

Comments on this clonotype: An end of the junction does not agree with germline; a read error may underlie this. CDR3 in DNA: TGTGCCAGCAGCTTGGCCCTGGGCTACGAGCTGTACTTC. Encoded protein: CASSLALGYELYF. J is TRBJ2-7 and V is TRBV5-3; unclear D gene. TRBV5-3 is given ORF status, its function remaining uncertain. CDR3 size: 13 residues.

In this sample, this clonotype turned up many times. CDR3 sequence (DNA): TGTGCCAGCAGTCCCCGACAGGGAGTGGGCACTGAAGCTTTCTTT. Protein product: CASSPRQGVGTEAFF. The V gene is TRBV27, the J gene TRBJ1-1; 7 bases fit TRBD1. V shed 5 bases, J shed 4 bases, and the junction held 10 bases outside the gene matches. CDR1 MNHEY and CDR2 SMNVEV come from the germline V gene (reference sequence). This CDR3 is 15 amino acids long.

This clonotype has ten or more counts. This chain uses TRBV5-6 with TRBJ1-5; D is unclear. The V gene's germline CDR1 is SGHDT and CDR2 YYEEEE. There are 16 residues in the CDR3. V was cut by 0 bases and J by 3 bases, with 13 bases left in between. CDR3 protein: CASSLGMVSSNQPQHF. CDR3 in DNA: TGTGCCAGCAGCTTGGGTATGGTCAGTTCCAATCAGCCCCAGCATTTT.

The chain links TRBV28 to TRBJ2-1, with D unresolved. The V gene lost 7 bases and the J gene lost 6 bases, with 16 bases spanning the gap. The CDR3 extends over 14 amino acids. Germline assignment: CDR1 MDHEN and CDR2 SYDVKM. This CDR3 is CASTTGPLGNEQFF. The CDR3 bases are TGTGCCAGCACCACCGGCCCTCTAGGCAATGAGCAGTTCTTC.

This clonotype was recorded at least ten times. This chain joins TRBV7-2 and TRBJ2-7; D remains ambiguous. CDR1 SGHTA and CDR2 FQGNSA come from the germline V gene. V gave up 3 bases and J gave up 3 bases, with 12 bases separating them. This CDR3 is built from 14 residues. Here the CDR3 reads CASSFGWAVYEQYF. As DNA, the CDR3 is TGTGCCAGCAGCTTCGGCTGGGCGGTCTACGAGCAGTACTTC. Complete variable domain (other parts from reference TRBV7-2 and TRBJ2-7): GAGVSQSPSNKVTEKGKDVELRCDPISGHTALYWYRQSLGQGLEFLIYFQGNSAPDKSGLPSDRFSAERTGGSVSTLTIQRTQQEDSAVYLCASSFGWAVYEQYFGPGTRLTVT.

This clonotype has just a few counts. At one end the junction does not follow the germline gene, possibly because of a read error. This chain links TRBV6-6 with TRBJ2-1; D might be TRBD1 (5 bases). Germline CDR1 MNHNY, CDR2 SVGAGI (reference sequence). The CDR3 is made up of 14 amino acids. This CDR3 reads CASSDTYLDNEKFF. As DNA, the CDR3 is TGTGCCAGCAGTGATACCTACCTGGACAATGAGAAGTTCTTC.

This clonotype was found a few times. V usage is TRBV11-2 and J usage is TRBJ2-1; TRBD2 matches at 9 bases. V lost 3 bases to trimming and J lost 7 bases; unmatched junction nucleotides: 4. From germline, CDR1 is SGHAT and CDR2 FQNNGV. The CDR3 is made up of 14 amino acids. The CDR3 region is CASSFRGGGNEQFF. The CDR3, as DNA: TGTGCCAGCAGCTTTCGCGGGGGGGGGAATGAGCAGTTCTTC. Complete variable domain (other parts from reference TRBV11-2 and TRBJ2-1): EAGVAQSPRYKIIEKRQSVAFWCNPISGHATLYWYQQILGQGPKLLIQFQNNGVVDDSQLPKDRFSAERLKGVDSTLKIQPAKLEDSAVYLCASSFRGGGNEQFFGPGTRLTVL.

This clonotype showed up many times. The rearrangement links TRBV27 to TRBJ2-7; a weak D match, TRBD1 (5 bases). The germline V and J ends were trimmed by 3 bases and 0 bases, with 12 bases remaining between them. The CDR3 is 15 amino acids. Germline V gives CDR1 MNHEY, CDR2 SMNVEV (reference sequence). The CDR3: CASSFFLGPSYEQYF. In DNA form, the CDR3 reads TGTGCCAGCAGTTTCTTCCTGGGGCCCTCCTACGAGCAGTACTTC.

The DNA of the CDR3 is TGTGCCAGCAGTCCTGCGAGGACTGAAGCTTTCTTT. It translates to CASSPARTEAFF. This chain links TRBV13 with TRBJ1-1, with D unclear. Trimming left V 6 bases short and J 5 bases short, with 10 bases between. The CDR3 totals 12 residues. The germline V gene has CDR1 PRHDT and CDR2 FYEKMQ (reference sequence).

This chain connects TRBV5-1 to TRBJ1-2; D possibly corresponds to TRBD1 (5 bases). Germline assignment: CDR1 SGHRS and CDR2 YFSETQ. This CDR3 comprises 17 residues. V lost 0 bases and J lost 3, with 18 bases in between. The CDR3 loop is CASSLAEGGGVYYGYTF. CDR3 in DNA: TGCGCCAGCAGCTTGGCCGAAGGCGGAGGGGTCTACTATGGCTACACCTTC.